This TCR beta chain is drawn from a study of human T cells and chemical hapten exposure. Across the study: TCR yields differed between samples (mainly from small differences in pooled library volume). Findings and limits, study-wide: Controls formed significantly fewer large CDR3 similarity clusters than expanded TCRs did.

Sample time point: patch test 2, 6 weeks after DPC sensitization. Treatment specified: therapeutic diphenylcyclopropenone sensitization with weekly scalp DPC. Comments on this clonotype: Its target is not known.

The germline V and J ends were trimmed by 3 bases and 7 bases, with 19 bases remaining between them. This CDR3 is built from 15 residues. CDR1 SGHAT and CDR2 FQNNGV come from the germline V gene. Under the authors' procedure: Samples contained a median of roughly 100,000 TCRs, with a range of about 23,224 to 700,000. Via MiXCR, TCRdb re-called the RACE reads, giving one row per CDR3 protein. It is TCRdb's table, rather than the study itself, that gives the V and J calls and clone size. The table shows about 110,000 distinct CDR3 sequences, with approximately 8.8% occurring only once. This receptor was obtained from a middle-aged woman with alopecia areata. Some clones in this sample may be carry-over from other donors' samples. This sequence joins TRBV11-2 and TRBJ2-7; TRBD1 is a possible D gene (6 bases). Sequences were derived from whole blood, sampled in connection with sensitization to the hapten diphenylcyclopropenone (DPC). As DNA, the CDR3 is TGTGCCAGCAGCTTGCTCCCCCAGGGGTTTCGAGAGCAGTACTTC. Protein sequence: CASSLLPQGFREQYF.